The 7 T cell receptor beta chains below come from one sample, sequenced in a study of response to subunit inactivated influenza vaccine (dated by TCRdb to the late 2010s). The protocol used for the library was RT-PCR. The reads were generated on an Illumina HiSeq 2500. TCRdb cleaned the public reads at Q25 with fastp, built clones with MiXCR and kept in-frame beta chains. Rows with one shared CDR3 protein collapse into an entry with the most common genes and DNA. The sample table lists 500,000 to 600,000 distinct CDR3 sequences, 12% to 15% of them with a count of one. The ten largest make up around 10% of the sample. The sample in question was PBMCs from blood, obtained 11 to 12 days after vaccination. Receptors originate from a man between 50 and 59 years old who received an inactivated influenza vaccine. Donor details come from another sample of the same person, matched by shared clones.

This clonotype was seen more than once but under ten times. Written as DNA, the CDR3 is TGTGCCAGCAGGGCACAGGGGGGCGCTTATAATTCACCCCTCCACTTT. Protein: CASRAQGGAYNSPLHF. This chain joins TRBV6-1 and TRBJ1-6; 8 nucleotides agree with TRBD1. Germline CDR1 and CDR2: MNHNS and SASEGT. This CDR3 has 16 residues. With 6 bases clipped from V and 4 bases from J, the junction kept 8 bases outside the gene matches.

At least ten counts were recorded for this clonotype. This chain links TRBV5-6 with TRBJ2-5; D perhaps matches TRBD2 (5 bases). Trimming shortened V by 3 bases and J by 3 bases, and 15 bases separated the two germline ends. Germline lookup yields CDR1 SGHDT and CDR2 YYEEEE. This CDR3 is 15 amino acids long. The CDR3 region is CASSYLLRREETQYF. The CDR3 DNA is TGTGCCAGCAGCTACCTCCTGCGGCGGGAAGAGACCCAGTACTTC.

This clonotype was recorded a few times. This chain's CDR3 is CSVEGGEETQYF. CDR3 coding DNA: TGCAGCGTTGAAGGCGGAGAAGAGACCCAGTACTTC. This chain uses TRBV29-1 with TRBJ2-5; D is unresolved. Germline V lookup: CDR1 SQVTM, CDR2 ANQGSEA. Trimming removed 1 base from V and 3 bases from J, with 6 bases in between. The CDR3 consists of 12 residues.

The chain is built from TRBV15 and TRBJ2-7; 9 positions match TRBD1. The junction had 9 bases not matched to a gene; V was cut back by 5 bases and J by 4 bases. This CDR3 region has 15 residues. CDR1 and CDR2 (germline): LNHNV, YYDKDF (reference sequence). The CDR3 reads CATSAAGTGTYEQYF. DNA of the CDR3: TGTGCCACCAGCGCGGCCGGGACAGGGACGTACGAGCAGTACTTC.

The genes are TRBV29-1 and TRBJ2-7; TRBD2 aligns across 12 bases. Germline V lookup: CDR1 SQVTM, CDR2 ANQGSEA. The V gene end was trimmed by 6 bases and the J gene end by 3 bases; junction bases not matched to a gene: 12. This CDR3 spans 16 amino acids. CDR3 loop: CSVLTPTSGRYYEQYF. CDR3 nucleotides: TGCAGCGTCCTGACCCCTACTAGCGGGAGGTACTACGAGCAGTACTTC.

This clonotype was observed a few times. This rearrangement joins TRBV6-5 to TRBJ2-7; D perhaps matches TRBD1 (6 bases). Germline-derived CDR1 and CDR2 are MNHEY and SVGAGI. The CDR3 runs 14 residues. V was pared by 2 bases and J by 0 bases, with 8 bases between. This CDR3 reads CASSYGGHSYEQYF. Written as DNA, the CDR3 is TGTGCCAGCAGTTACGGGGGACACTCCTACGAGCAGTACTTC.

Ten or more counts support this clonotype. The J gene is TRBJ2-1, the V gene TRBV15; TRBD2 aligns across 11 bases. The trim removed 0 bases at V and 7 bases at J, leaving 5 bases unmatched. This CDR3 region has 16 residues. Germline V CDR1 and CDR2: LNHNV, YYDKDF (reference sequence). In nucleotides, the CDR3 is TGTGCCACCAGCAGAGATCTGGCTAGCGGGAGGAATGAGCAGTTCTTC. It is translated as CATSRDLASGRNEQFF.